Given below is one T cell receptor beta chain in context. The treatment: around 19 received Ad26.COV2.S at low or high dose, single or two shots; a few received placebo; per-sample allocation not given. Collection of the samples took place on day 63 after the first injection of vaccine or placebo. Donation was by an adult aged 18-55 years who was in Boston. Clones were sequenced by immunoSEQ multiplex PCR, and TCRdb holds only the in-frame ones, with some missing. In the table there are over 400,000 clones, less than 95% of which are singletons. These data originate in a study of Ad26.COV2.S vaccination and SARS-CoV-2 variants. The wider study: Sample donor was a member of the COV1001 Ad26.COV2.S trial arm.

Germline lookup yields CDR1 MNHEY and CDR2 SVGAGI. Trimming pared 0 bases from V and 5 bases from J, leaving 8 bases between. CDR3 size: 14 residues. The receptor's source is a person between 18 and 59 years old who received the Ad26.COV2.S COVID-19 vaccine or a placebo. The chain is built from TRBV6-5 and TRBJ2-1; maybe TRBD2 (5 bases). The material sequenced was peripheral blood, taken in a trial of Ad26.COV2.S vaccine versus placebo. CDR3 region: CASSYSRADNEQFF. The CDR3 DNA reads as TGTGCCAGCAGTTACTCTAGAGCGGACAATGAGCAGTTCTTC.